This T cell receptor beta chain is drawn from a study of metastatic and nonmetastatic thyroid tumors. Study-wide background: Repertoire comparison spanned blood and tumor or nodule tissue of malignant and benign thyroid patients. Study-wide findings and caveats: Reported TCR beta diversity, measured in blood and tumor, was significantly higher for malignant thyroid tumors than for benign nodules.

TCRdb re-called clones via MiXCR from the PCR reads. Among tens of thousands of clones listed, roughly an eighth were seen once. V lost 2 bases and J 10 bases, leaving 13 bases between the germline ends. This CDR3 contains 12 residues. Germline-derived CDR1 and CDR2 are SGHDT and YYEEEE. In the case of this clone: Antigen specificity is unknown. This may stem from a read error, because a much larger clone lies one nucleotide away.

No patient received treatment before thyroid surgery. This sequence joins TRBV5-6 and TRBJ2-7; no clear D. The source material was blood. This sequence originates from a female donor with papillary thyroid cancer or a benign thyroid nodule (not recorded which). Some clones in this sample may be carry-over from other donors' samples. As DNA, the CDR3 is TGTGCCAGCAGCTTAATCGGCGGCGATCAGTACTTC. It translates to CASSLIGGDQYF.